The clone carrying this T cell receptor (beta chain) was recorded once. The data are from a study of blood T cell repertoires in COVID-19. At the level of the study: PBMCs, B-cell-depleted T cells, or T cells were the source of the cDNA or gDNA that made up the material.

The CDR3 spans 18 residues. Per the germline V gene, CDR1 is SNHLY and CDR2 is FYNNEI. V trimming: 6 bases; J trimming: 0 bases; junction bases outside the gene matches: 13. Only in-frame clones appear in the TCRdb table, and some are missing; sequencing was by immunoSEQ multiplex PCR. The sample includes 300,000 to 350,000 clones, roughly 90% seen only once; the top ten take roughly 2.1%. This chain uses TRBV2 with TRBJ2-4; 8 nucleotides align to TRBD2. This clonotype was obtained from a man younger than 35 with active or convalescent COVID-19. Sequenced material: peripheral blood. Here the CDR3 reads CASRDRTSGLLAKNIQYF. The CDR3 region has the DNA TGTGCCAGCAGAGACAGAACTAGCGGCCTCTTAGCCAAAAACATTCAGTACTTC.